This TCR beta chain originates from a study of memory CD4+ T cells and cytomegalovirus serostatus. Study findings and constraints: CMV serostatus prediction reached median AUC around 0.94, or 0.89 with US-trained model. Suggested: most of the CMV-linked TCR signature lies in CD4+ memory cells. Of 150 to 200 reported CMV TCRbeta sequences, some 67 were found in memory CD4+ repertoires.

This CDR3 spans 11 amino acids. Germline V CDR1 and CDR2: DFQATT, SNEGSKA (reference sequence). The V end lost 0 bases, the J end lost 9 bases, and 6 bases lay between the germline ends. This clone turned up a few times. The antigen remains undetermined. Single viable CD3+CD4+CD8-CD45RO+ cells were sorted as the memory CD4+ T cells. TCRdb's copy holds only in-frame clones and misses some; the assay was immunoSEQ multiplex PCR. The sample carries under 75,000 clones, around three quarters recorded once. Sequencing was performed on memory CD4+ T cells from blood. The TCR originated in an adult in good health and CMV-seronegative. Some clones in this sample may be carry-over from other donors' samples. This sequence joins TRBV20-1 and TRBJ2-1, with D unclear. CDR3 sequence: CSAREWAEQFF. Here the CDR3 DNA reads TGCAGTGCTAGAGAATGGGCTGAGCAGTTCTTC.